This note documents a single T cell receptor (beta chain) sequence. Sequencing was performed with immunoSEQ multiplex PCR; in TCRdb, only in-frame clones are kept and a portion is missing. The top ten clones hold more than 2% of a sample with some 240,000 clones, approximately 85% of them seen once. The data derive from a study of blood T cell repertoires in COVID-19. Study at large: Specimens from acute and convalescent COVID-19 originated in the United States, Italy and Spain. Sources were T cells, B-cell-depleted T cells, or PBMCs; the material itself was cDNA or gDNA.

Enrolment of Seattle patients took place during active infection, and they were followed longitudinally. Germline CDR1 SQVTM, CDR2 ANQGSEA. CDR3 length: 16 amino acids. Losses at the gene ends were 4 bases for V and 0 bases for J; bases not matched to a gene: 6. The source is a woman in her 70s with COVID-19, enrolled during active disease. Sequencing used peripheral blood. V usage is TRBV29-1 and J usage is TRBJ1-4, with 9 bases fitting TRBD1. CDR3 region: CSVGGQGGATNEKLFF. In DNA form, the CDR3 reads TGCAGCGTTGGGGGACAGGGTGGGGCAACTAATGAAAAACTGTTTTTT. Complete variable domain (other parts from reference TRBV29-1 and TRBJ1-4): SAVISQKPSRDICQRGTSLTIQCQVDSQVTMMFWYRQQPGQSLTLIATANQGSEATYESGFVIDKFPISRPNLTFSTLTVSNMSPEDSSIYLCSVGGQGGATNEKLFFGSGTQLSVL.